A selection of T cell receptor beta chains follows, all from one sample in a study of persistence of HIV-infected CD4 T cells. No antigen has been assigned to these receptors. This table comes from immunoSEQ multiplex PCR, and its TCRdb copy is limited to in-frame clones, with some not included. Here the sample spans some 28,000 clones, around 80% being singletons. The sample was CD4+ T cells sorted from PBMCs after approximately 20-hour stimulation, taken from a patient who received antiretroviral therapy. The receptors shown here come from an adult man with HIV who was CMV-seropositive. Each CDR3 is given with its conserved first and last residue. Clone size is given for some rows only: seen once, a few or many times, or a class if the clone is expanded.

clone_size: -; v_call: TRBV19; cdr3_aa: CASRTTVNTEAFF
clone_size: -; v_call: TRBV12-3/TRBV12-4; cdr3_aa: CASSFGSYGYTF
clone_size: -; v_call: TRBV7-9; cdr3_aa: CASSPSDRANTEAFF
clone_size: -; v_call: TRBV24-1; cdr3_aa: CATSDPTSGWTDTQYF
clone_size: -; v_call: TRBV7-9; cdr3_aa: CASSLLTTDTQYF
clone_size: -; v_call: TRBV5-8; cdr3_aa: CASSLVGGAREQYF
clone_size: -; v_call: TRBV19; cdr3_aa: CASSIPGSHGYTF
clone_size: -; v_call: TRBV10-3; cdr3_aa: CAISEGSVNTEAFF
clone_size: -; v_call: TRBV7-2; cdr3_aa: CASSPSRTGSYEQYF
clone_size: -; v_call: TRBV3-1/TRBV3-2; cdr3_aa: CASSGGDNGYTF
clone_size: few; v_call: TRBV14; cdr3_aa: CASSQSGGNQPQHF
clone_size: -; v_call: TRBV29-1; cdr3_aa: CSAAGFSNYGYTF
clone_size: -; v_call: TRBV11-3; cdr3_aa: CASGLSGSNTGELFF
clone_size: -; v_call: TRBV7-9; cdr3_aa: CASSFPGTGIYGYTF
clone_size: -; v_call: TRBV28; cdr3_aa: CASRRDSNQPQHF
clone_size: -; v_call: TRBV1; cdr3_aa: CTSSGGNQPQHF
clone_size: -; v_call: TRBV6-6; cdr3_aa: CASSGQINQPQHF
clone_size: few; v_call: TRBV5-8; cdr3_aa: CASSLKHREEKLFF
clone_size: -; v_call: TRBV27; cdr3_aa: CASRRLDLRAGYTF
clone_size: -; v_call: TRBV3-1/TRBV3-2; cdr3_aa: CASSQDRLGRLRYEQYF
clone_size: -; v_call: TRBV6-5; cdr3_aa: CASSQRRTGGQPQHF
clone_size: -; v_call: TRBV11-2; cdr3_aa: CASSRQGPLLGSTNYGYTF
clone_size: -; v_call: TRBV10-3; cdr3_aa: CAISNRDSNNGYTF
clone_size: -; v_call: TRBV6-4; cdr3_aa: CASSATSGVANTGELFF
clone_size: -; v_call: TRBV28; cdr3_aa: CASRTGGFHEQYF
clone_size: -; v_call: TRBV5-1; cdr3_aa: CASSLGAGGLNEQFF
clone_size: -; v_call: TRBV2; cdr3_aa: CASLVGESTDTQYF
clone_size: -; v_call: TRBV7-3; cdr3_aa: CASSLGLAGMAEQFF
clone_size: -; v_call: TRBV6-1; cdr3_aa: CASSDDGGGKTYNSPLHF
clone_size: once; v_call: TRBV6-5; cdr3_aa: CASTVVRGSIYEQYF
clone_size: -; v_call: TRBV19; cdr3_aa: CASSTRPGNTIYF
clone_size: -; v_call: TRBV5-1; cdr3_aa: CASSGGEPGQPFSSYNSPLHF
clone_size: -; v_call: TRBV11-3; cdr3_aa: CASSPGSNSPLHF
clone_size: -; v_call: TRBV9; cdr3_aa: CASSPNLLAANTGELFF
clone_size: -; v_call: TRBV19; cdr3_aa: CASSIDKAGAEAFF
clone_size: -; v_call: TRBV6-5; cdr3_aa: CASSSNRGNTIYF
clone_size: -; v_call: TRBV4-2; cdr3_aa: CASSSLAESNEQFF
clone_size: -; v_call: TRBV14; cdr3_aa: CASSRLAGPSEKLFF
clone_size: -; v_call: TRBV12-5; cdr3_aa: CASGSSDTQYF
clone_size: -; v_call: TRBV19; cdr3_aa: CASSVPGPYEQYF
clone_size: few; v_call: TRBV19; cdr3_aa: CASSIDRRLFF
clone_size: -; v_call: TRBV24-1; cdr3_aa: CATSVSYSTDTQYF
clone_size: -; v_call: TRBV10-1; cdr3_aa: CASSGQVGTDTQYF
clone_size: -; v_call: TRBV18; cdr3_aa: CASSPLPWEGYTF
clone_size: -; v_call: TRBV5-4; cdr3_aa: CASSLFTDTQYF
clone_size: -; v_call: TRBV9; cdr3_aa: CASSAGDRRNTEAFF
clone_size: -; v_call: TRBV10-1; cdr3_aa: CASISRGVTDTQYF
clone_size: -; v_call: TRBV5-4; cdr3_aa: CASSLRVVETQYF
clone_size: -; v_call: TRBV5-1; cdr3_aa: CASSLDRANEQFF
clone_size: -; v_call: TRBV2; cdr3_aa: CASSDWTGRQPQHF
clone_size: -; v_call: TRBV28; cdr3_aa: CASSLSGQGYGYTF
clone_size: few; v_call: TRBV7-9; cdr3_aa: CASSPGTGNTSPLHF
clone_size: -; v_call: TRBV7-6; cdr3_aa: CASSLRSGSYEQYF
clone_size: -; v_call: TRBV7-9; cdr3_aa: CASSFRADLYGYTF
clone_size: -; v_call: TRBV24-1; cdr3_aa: CASEGGQGQPQHF
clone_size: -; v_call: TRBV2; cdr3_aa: CASSEATGSYEQYF
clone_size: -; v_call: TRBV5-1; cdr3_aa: CASSSSYGYTF
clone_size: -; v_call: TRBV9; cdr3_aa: CASSVDEGQGDYGYTF
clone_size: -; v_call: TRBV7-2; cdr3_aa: CASSQTTSHPYEQYF
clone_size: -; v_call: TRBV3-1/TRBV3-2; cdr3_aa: CASSITREAGANVLTF